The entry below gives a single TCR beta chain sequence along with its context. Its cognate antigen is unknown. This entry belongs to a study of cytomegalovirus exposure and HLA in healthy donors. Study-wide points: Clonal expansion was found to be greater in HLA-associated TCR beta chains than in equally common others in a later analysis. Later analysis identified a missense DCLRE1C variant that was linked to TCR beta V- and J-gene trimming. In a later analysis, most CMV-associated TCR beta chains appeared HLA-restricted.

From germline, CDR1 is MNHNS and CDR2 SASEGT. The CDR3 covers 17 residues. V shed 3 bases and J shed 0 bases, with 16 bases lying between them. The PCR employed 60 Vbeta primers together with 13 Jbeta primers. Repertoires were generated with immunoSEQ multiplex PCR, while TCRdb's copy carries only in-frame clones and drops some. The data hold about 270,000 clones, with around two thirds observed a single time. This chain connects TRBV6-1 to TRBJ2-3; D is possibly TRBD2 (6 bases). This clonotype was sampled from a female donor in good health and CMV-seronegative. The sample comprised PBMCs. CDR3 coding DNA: TGTGCCAGCAGTGATTTCGGGGAGGCTTTTAGCACAGATACGCAGTATTTT. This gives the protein CASSDFGEAFSTDTQYF.